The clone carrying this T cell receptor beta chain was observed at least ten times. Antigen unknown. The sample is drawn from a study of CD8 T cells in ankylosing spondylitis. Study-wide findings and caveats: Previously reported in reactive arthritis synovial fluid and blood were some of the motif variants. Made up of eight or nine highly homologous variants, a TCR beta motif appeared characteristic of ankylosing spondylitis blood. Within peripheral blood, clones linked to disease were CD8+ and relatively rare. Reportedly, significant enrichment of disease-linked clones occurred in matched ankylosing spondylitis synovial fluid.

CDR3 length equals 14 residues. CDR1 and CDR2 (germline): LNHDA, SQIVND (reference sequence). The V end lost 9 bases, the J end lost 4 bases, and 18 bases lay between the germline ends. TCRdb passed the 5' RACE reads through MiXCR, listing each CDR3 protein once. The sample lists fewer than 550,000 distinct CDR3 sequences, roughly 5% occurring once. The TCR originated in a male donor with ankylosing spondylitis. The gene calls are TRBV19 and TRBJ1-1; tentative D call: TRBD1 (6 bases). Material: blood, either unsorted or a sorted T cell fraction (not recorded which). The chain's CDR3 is CASAEGTRSTEAFF. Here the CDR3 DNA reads TGTGCCAGCGCTGAAGGGACAAGAAGCACTGAAGCTTTCTTT. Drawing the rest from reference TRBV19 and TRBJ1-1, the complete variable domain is DGGITQSPKYLFRKEGQNVTLSCEQNLNHDAMYWYRQDPGQGLRLIYYSQIVNDFQKGDIAEGYSVSREKKESFPLTVTSAQKNPTAFYLCASAEGTRSTEAFFGQGTRLTVV.